This paragraph covers one T cell receptor beta chain sequence. This clonotype was seen repeatedly, ten times or more. No cognate antigen has been identified for it. Per-base qualities were not stored, and no clone one base away is much larger. The sample originates from a study of regulatory T cells in long-lasting Graves disease (dated by TCRdb to the early 2020s). Background on the whole study: Persistent Graves' disease meant more than 5 years of antithyroid drug treatment with TSH receptor autoantibodies that stayed positive. Antithyroid drugs had been taken for about 10.3 years on average by persistent Graves' disease patients in the clinical cohort. The study was conducted in China and was registered as a clinical trial. A total of around 35 samples underwent TCR sequencing: some 13 from persistent and roughly 20 from newly diagnosed Graves' disease patients. Peripheral blood TCR sequencing and RNA sequencing compared persistent Graves' disease patients with newly diagnosed Graves' disease patients. General conclusions and limits of the study: Sequencing and analysis were restricted to the TCR beta chain. Lower TCR Shannon entropy and fewer highly expanded clones were observed in persistent Graves' disease patients than in newly diagnosed patients, which suggested clonal expansion. As a limitation, the authors acknowledged that the small sample size may reduce accuracy. Persistent patients shared more public clonotypes among themselves (around 2,800) than newly diagnosed patients did (roughly 920). Only peripheral blood was studied, because thyroid tissue, the primary lesion, was inaccessible. Persistent disease showed preferential use of TRBV28, TRBJ1-2 and TRBJ2-5, whereas newly diagnosed disease favored TRBV20-1 and TRBJ2-1.

The sample's time point label, in plain terms: persistent/refractory GD, antithyroid drugs over 5 years with positive TRAb. RNA was extracted from PBMCs in TRIzol for both TCR sequencing and RNA sequencing. The diagnosis of Graves' disease was made according to American Thyroid Association guidelines. Recruitment of patients was carried out at an endocrinology department in Xi'an, China. Each patient gave roughly 10 milliliters of peripheral blood, collected in an EDTA anticoagulant tube. Ficoll Paque Plus density gradient separation was used to isolate PBMCs, and no additional T cell sorting was done. An Agilent 2100 Bioanalyzer and agarose gel were used to assess RNA quality, and a NanoDrop 2000 was used to measure RNA concentration. The junction shows trimming of 2 bases on V and 5 bases on J, and the gene matches do not reach 7 bases of it. CDR1 is given as SEHNR and CDR2 as FQNEAQ, both from the germline V gene (reference sequence). Its CDR3 holds 15 amino acids, cysteine through phenylalanine. Of all the DNA, just the CDR3 is kept, 45 bases in frame from base 1.

Receptors were amplified or captured by multiplex PCR. Sequencing took place on an Illumina HiSeq 4000. iRepertoire HTBI primers and Arm-PCR amplification of CDR3 regions were used to construct TCR beta libraries. PCR products were gel purified before sequencing. The study's processing was this. Gene usage analysis of CDR3 amino acid clonotypes relied on the 55 to 80 TRBV and 13 to 15 TRBJ segments identified across samples. COPE and FqMerger were used to merge filtered high-quality paired reads into contigs. BLAST was used to align contigs to the IMGT TRBV, TRBD and TRBJ reference genes, and CDR3 was defined following IMGT. Any clonotype with a frequency above 0.1% was counted as a highly expanded clone. Repertoire diversity was measured by Shannon entropy, and V-J evenness by the Gini coefficient. Public clonotypes were defined as clonotypes shared by more than one individual. Using fastp at Q25 and MiXCR, TCRdb reprocessed the public reads and kept productive beta chains. Entries that share a CDR3 protein sequence are merged under the most common genes and DNA. The V and J calls shown here were made by TCRdb, not taken from the authors' results. In all, the sample holds fewer than 450,000 distinct CDR3 sequences, and 20% to 25% of those were seen once. Jointly, the top ten make up 20% of the sample.

This specimen consisted of peripheral blood mononuclear cells (PBMCs), obtained when the disease was refractory, from a patient treated with antithyroid drugs. The chain employs TRBV7-9 and TRBJ1-1; 8 nucleotides in the junction match TRBD1. This clonotype was obtained from a female donor with Graves disease. The nucleotide sequence is TGTGCCAGCAGCTTACCGACAGGGGAACGGACTGAAGCTTTCTTT. This yields the protein CASSLPTGERTEAFF.